This T cell receptor (beta chain) was captured in a study of T cells in Graves' hyperthyroidism and ophthalmopathy. Turning to the study itself: Before any treatment, at initial diagnosis, peripheral blood was collected. Study-level findings and limits: Ophthalmopathy, which appeared later, was predicted by the model a median around 6.5 months before onset.

This clonotype was found many times. Its matching antigen is unknown. Amplification of TCR beta CDR3 regions used RNA as the template. The TCR CDR3 first-round RT-PCR relied on the HTBI primer set. TCRdb re-called the multiplex PCR reads with MiXCR, one entry per CDR3 protein. This sample carries 300,000 to 500,000 distinct CDR3 sequences, approximately 15% of them seen once, and the ten largest clones take approximately 32%. Patients aged 18 to 65 had newly diagnosed hyperthyroidism that had lasted under 2 months. Diagnostic decisions used clinical symptoms, serum thyroxine and TRAb, thyroid ultrasound and orbital computed tomography. The sample consisted of blood. The sequence was obtained from a woman between 25 and 40 years old with Graves' hyperthyroidism.

CDR3 region: CASSFTPGLASEQFF. The CDR3 DNA reads as TGTGCCAGCAGCTTTACTCCGGGACTAGCAAGTGAGCAGTTCTTC. V gene TRBV7-3 combines with J gene TRBJ2-1, with 9 bases lining up with TRBD2. Per germline, CDR1 SGHTA and CDR2 FQGTGA. After removal of 3 bases from V and 9 bases from J, the junction contained 9 bases not matched to a gene. The CDR3 runs 15 residues.